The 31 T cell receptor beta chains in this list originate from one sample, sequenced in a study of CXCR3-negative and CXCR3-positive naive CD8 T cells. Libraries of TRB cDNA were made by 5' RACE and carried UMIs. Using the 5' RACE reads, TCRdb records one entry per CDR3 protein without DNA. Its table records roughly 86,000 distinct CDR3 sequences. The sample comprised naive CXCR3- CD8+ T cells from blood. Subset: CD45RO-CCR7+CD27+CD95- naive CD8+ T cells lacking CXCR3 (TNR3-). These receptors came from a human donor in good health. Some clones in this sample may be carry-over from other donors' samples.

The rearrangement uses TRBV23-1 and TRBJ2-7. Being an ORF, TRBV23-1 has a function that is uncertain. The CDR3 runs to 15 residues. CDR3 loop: CASSQSVPTSNEQYF.

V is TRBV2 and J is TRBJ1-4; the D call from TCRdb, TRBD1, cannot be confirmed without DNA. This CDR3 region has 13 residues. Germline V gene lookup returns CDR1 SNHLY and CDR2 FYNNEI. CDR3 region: CATDGIRGEKLFF.

The CDR3 sequence is CSVDAEYGYTF. The V and J genes are TRBV29-1 and TRBJ1-2. This CDR3 comprises 11 residues. CDR1 and CDR2 from the germline V gene are SQVTM and ANQGSEA.

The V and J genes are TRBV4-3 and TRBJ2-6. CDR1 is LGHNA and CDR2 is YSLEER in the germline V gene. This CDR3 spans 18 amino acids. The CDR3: CASSQDQVSYSGANVLTF.

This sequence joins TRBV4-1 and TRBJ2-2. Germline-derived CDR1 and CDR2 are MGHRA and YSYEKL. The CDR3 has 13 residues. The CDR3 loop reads CASRVLATGELFF.

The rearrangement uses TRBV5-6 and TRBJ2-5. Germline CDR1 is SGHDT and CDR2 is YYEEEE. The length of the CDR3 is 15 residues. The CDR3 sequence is CASSPRRSYQETQYF.

CDR3 residues: CASRASASTDTQYF. The V gene is TRBV4-2, the J gene TRBJ2-3. Germline V gene sequence: CDR1 LGHNA, CDR2 YNFKEQ. The CDR3 totals 14 residues.

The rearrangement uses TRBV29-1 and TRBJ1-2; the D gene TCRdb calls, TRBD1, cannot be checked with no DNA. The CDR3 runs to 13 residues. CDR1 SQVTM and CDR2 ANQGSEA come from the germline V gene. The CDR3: CSVLDRKDYGYTF.

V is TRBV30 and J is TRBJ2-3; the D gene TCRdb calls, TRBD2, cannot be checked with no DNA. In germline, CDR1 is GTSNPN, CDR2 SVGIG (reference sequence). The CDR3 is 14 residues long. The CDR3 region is CAWSQARDGDTQYF.

The CDR3 region is CASSTIGLNQPQHF. V usage is TRBV28 and J usage is TRBJ1-5. This CDR3 spans 14 amino acids. The germline V gene encodes CDR1 MDHEN and CDR2 SYDVKM.

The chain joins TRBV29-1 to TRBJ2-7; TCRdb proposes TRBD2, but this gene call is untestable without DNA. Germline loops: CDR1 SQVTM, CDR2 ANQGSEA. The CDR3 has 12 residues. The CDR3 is CSGLAGEYEQYF.

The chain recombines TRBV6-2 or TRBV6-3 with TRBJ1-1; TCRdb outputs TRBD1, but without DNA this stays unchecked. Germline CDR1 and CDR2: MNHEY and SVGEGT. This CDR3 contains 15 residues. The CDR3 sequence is CASSYSDSMNTEAFF.

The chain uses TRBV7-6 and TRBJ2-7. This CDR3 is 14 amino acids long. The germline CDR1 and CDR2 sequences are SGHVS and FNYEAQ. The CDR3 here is CASSFRSDSYEQYF. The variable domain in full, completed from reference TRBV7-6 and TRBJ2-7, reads GAGVSQSPRYKVTKRGQDVALRCDPISGHVSLYWYRQALGQGPEFLTYFNYEAQQDKSGLPNDRFSAERPEGSISTLTIQRTEQRDSAMYRCASSFRSDSYEQYFGPGTRLTVT.

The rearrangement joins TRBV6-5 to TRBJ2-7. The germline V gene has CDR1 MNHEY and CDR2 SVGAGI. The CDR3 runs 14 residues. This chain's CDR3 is CASSLGRTHNEQYF.

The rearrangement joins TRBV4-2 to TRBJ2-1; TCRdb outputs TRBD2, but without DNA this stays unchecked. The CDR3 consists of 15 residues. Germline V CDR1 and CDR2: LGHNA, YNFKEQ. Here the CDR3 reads CASSQSLDFYNEQFF.

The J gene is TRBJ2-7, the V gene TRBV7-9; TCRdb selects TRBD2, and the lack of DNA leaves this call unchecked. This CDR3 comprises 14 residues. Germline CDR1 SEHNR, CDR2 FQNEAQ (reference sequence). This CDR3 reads CASSLRLADYEQYF. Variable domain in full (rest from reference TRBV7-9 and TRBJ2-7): DTGVSQNPRHKITKRGQNVTFRCDPISEHNRLYWYRQTLGQGPEFLTYFQNEAQLEKSRLLSDRFSAERPKGSFSTLEIQRTEQGDSAMYLCASSLRLADYEQYFGPGTRLTVT.

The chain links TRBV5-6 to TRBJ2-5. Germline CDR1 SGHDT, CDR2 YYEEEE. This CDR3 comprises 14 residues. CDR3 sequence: CASSLGAMPGTQYF.

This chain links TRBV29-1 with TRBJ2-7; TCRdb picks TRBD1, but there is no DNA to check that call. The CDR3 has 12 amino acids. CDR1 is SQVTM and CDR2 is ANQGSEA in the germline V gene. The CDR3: CSTGTGEYEQYF.

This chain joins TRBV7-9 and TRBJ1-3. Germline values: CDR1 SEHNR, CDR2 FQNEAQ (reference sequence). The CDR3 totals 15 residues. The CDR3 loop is CASSPSLLPRNTVYF.

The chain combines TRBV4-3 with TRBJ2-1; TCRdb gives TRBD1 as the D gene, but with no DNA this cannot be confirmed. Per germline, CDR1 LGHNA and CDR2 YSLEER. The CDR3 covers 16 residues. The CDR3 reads CASSQAEGQGSNEQFF.

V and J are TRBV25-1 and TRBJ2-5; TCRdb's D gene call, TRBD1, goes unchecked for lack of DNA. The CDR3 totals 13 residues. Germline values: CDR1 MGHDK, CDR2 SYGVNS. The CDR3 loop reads CASMDLRGETQYF.

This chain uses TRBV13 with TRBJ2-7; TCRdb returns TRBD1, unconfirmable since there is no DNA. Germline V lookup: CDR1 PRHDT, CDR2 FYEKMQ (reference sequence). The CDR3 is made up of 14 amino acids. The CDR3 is CASSPAQGTYEQYF.

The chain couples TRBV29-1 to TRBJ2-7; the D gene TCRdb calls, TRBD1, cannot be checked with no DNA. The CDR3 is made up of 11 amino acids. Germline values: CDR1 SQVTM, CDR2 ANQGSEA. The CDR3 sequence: CSGIDSYEQYF.

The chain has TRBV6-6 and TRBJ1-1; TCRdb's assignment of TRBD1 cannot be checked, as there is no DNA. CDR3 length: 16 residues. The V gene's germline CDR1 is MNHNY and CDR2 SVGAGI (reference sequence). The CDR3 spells CASSIEDRGLNTEAFF.

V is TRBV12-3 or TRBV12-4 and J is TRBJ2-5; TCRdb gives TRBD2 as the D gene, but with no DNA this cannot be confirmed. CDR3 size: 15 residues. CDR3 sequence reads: CASSSLAEPQETQYF.

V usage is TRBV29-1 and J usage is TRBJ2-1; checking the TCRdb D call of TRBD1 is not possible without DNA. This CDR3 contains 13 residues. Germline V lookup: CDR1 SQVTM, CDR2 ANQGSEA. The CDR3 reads CSVEGTGGREQFF.

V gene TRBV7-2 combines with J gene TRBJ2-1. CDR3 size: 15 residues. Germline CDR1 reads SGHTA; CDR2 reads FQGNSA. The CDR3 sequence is CASSPEGNPHNEQFF.

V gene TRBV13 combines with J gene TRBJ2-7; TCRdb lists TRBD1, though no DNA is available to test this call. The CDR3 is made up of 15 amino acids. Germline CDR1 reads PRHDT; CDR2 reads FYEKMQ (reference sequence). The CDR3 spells CASSAGQGTSYEQYF.

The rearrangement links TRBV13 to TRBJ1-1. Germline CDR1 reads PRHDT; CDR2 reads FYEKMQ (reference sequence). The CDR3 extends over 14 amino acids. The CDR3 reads CASNVGRKNTEAFF.

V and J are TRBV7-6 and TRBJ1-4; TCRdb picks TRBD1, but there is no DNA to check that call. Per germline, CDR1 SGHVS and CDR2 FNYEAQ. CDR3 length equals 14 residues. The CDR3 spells CASSLADRNEKLFF.

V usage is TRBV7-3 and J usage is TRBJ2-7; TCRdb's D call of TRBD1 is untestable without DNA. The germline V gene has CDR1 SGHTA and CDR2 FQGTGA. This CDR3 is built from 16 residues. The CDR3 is CASSRHGQGSFYEQYF.